The rows below give T cell receptor beta chains drawn from one sample of a study of identical twins. TCRdb independently ran MiXCR on the 5' RACE reads; one entry per CDR3 protein. The sample yields hundreds of thousands of distinct CDR3 sequences, around 20% seen once. These same data were also listed under a study on yellow fever vaccine responses in identical twins.

The sample taken for sequencing was CD4+ T cells sorted from blood. The receptors come from a young woman in good health. Both conserved end residues are part of each CDR3. A D gene is named only where the DNA matches it firmly. Size is omitted from some rows. Given values are once, few, many or a class for expanded clones.

cdr3_aa: CATSRDGFTRDSATNEKLFF
cdr3_nt: TGTGCCACCAGCAGAGATGGTTTCACTCGGGACAGTGCAACTAATGAAAAACTGTTTTTT
clone_size: .
j_call: TRBJ1-4
d_call: TRBD1
v_call: TRBV15

cdr3_aa: CASSWGGMETQYF
cdr3_nt: TGTGCCAGCAGCTGGGGGGGAATGGAGACCCAGTACTTC
clone_size: .
j_call: TRBJ2-5
d_call: TRBD2
v_call: TRBV28

cdr3_aa: CSATRLAGGLDTQYF
cdr3_nt: TGCAGTGCTACCCGACTAGCGGGGGGCTTAGATACGCAGTATTTT
clone_size: few
j_call: TRBJ2-3
d_call: TRBD2
v_call: TRBV20-1

cdr3_aa: CASSQAGTSRNEQFF
cdr3_nt: TGTGCCAGCAGCCAAGCTGGGACTAGTAGGAATGAGCAGTTCTTC
clone_size: .
j_call: TRBJ2-1
d_call: TRBD2
v_call: TRBV3-1

cdr3_aa: CASSTGRTSNQPQHF
cdr3_nt: TGTGCCAGCAGTACCGGACGAACTAGCAATCAGCCCCAGCATTTT
clone_size: few
j_call: TRBJ1-5
d_call: .
v_call: TRBV6-1

cdr3_aa: CASSQGVRGDNEQFF
cdr3_nt: TGTGCCAGCAGCCAAGGGGTGAGGGGTGACAATGAGCAGTTCTTC
clone_size: .
j_call: TRBJ2-1
d_call: .
v_call: TRBV3-1

cdr3_aa: CASSQDWAGAFSEQFF
cdr3_nt: TGTGCCAGCAGCCAAGATTGGGCAGGGGCTTTTTCTGAGCAGTTCTTC
clone_size: few
j_call: TRBJ2-1
d_call: .
v_call: TRBV3-1

cdr3_aa: CASSQGGASTDTQYF
cdr3_nt: TGTGCCAGCAGTCAAGGGGGGGCTAGCACAGATACGCAGTATTTT
clone_size: .
j_call: TRBJ2-3
d_call: .
v_call: TRBV6-1

cdr3_aa: CASTFDGGYTF
cdr3_nt: TGTGCCAGCACCTTTGACGGGGGCTACACCTTC
clone_size: few
j_call: TRBJ1-2
d_call: .
v_call: TRBV2

cdr3_aa: CASSLFERDSPLHF
cdr3_nt: TGTGCCAGCAGTTTATTTGAGAGGGATTCACCCCTCCACTTT
clone_size: many
j_call: TRBJ1-6
d_call: .
v_call: TRBV12-3/TRBV12-4

cdr3_aa: CATSRDQAVFTGELFF
cdr3_nt: TGTGCCACCAGCAGAGATCAGGCAGTATTCACCGGGGAGCTGTTTTTT
clone_size: .
j_call: TRBJ2-2
d_call: .
v_call: TRBV15

cdr3_aa: CTSCLAWTSGTSTDTQYF
cdr3_nt: TGTACCAGCTGTTTAGCCTGGACTAGCGGGACAAGCACAGATACGCAGTATTTT
clone_size: .
j_call: TRBJ2-3
d_call: TRBD2
v_call: TRBV12-3/TRBV12-4

cdr3_aa: CATSGQGTGANVLTF
cdr3_nt: TGTGCCACCAGCGGACAGGGGACTGGGGCCAACGTCCTGACTTTC
clone_size: .
j_call: TRBJ2-6
d_call: TRBD1
v_call: TRBV24-1

cdr3_aa: CASHRRGAPGGELFF
cdr3_nt: TGTGCCAGCCACAGGAGAGGGGCCCCTGGCGGGGAGCTGTTTTTT
clone_size: .
j_call: TRBJ2-2
d_call: .
v_call: TRBV6-1

cdr3_aa: CASSQRGRGSTDTQYF
cdr3_nt: TGCGCCAGCAGCCAAAGGGGGCGGGGGAGCACAGATACGCAGTATTTT
clone_size: .
j_call: TRBJ2-3
d_call: .
v_call: TRBV4-1

cdr3_aa: CASSAGVGETQYF
cdr3_nt: TGCGCCAGCAGCGCAGGGGTCGGGGAGACCCAGTACTTC
clone_size: .
j_call: TRBJ2-5
d_call: .
v_call: TRBV10-2

cdr3_aa: CAGGGPDTQYF
cdr3_nt: TGTGCCGGCGGGGGCCCAGATACGCAGTATTTT
clone_size: .
j_call: TRBJ2-3
d_call: .
v_call: TRBV19

cdr3_aa: CASSNPQGRAKTQYF
cdr3_nt: TGTGCCAGCAGTAACCCCCAGGGGCGGGCGAAGACCCAGTACTTC
clone_size: few
j_call: TRBJ2-5
d_call: .
v_call: TRBV12-3/TRBV12-4

cdr3_aa: CSARGLITDTQYF
cdr3_nt: TGCAGTGCTAGGGGACTTATCACAGATACGCAGTATTTT
clone_size: .
j_call: TRBJ2-3
d_call: .
v_call: TRBV20-1

cdr3_aa: CASRFSGKNTGELFF
cdr3_nt: TGTGCCAGCCGTTTTAGCGGCAAGAACACCGGGGAGCTGTTTTTT
clone_size: few
j_call: TRBJ2-2
d_call: .
v_call: TRBV5-6

cdr3_aa: CASGLRGFAEAFF
cdr3_nt: TGTGCCAGCGGGCTTAGGGGGTTCGCTGAAGCTTTCTTT
clone_size: few
j_call: TRBJ1-1
d_call: .
v_call: TRBV12-3/TRBV12-4

cdr3_aa: CASRKGTRTSTDTQYF
cdr3_nt: TGTGCCAGCAGAAAAGGAACCCGCACTAGCACAGATACGCAGTATTTT
clone_size: few
j_call: TRBJ2-3
d_call: .
v_call: TRBV6-1

cdr3_aa: CSVGTGGEGNNEQFF
cdr3_nt: TGCAGCGTTGGCACAGGGGGCGAGGGTAACAATGAGCAGTTCTTC
clone_size: few
j_call: TRBJ2-1
d_call: TRBD1
v_call: TRBV29-1

cdr3_aa: CSASAQIYGYTF
cdr3_nt: TGCAGTGCTAGTGCCCAGATCTATGGCTACACCTTC
clone_size: few
j_call: TRBJ1-2
d_call: .
v_call: TRBV20-1

cdr3_aa: CSASPPPANEQFF
cdr3_nt: TGCAGTGCTAGCCCACCTCCGGCTAATGAGCAGTTCTTC
clone_size: few
j_call: TRBJ2-1
d_call: .
v_call: TRBV20-1

cdr3_aa: CASSQRAGGETQYF
cdr3_nt: TGCGCCAGCAGCCAGAGGGCAGGGGGAGAGACCCAGTACTTC
clone_size: .
j_call: TRBJ2-5
d_call: TRBD1
v_call: TRBV4-1

cdr3_aa: CASSSQGANQPQHF
cdr3_nt: TGTGCCAGCAGCTCTCAGGGGGCCAATCAGCCCCAGCATTTT
clone_size: few
j_call: TRBJ1-5
d_call: TRBD1
v_call: TRBV7-9

cdr3_aa: CASSLVAGGGADTQYF
cdr3_nt: TGTGCCAGCAGTTTGGTGGCGGGAGGGGGGGCAGATACGCAGTATTTT
clone_size: .
j_call: TRBJ2-3
d_call: TRBD2
v_call: TRBV27

cdr3_aa: CASSPTLAGTAKNIQYF
cdr3_nt: TGTGCCAGCAGCCCCACGTTAGCCGGGACAGCCAAAAACATTCAGTACTTC
clone_size: few
j_call: TRBJ2-4
d_call: .
v_call: TRBV9

cdr3_aa: CAIREVGEQFF
cdr3_nt: TGTGCCATCAGGGAAGTTGGGGAGCAGTTCTTC
clone_size: few
j_call: TRBJ2-1
d_call: .
v_call: TRBV10-3

cdr3_aa: CASSFGSDQETQYF
cdr3_nt: TGTGCCAGCAGTTTTGGTAGCGACCAAGAGACCCAGTACTTC
clone_size: .
j_call: TRBJ2-5
d_call: .
v_call: TRBV27

cdr3_aa: CASSRLAGGSRPLGEQFF
cdr3_nt: TGTGCCAGCAGCCGACTAGCGGGAGGATCCCGACCTTTGGGTGAGCAGTTCTTC
clone_size: few
j_call: TRBJ2-1
d_call: TRBD2
v_call: TRBV12-3/TRBV12-4

cdr3_aa: CSASVPSGNTIYF
cdr3_nt: TGCAGTGCTAGCGTTCCCTCTGGAAACACCATATATTTT
clone_size: .
j_call: TRBJ1-3
d_call: .
v_call: TRBV20-1

cdr3_aa: CSVDRGAGETQYF
cdr3_nt: TGCAGCGTTGACCGGGGGGCCGGAGAGACCCAGTACTTC
clone_size: .
j_call: TRBJ2-5
d_call: .
v_call: TRBV29-1

cdr3_aa: CASRQLAGGTNTGELFF
cdr3_nt: TGTGCCAGCAGGCAACTAGCGGGGGGCACGAACACCGGGGAGCTGTTTTTT
clone_size: few
j_call: TRBJ2-2
d_call: TRBD2
v_call: TRBV6-1

cdr3_aa: CASSPQGAGRNEQFF
cdr3_nt: TGTGCCAGCAGTCCCCAGGGAGCGGGACGCAATGAGCAGTTCTTC
clone_size: .
j_call: TRBJ2-1
d_call: TRBD2
v_call: TRBV11-3

cdr3_aa: CASSQSGGLAKNIQYF
cdr3_nt: TGTGCCAGCAGCCAAAGCGGGGGACTAGCCAAAAACATTCAGTACTTC
clone_size: few
j_call: TRBJ2-4
d_call: TRBD2
v_call: TRBV3-1

cdr3_aa: CSAYPTGTGGRNEQYF
cdr3_nt: TGCAGTGCTTACCCAACCGGGACAGGGGGCCGGAACGAGCAGTACTTC
clone_size: many
j_call: TRBJ2-7
d_call: TRBD1
v_call: TRBV20-1

cdr3_aa: CATSEGGTVAKNIQYF
cdr3_nt: TGTGCCACCAGTGAAGGGGGGACAGTAGCCAAAAACATTCAGTACTTC
clone_size: .
j_call: TRBJ2-4
d_call: .
v_call: TRBV24-1

cdr3_aa: CASSPPAVGGELFF
cdr3_nt: TGTGCCAGCTCACCACCGGCAGTTGGCGGGGAGCTGTTTTTT
clone_size: few
j_call: TRBJ2-2
d_call: .
v_call: TRBV18

cdr3_aa: CASSPPRTSGILNEQFF
cdr3_nt: TGTGCCAGCTCACCACCTCGAACTAGCGGGATTTTGAATGAGCAGTTCTTC
clone_size: .
j_call: TRBJ2-1
d_call: TRBD2
v_call: TRBV18

cdr3_aa: CASSPNRQETQYF
cdr3_nt: TGTGCCAGCTCACCAAACCGACAAGAGACCCAGTACTTC
clone_size: .
j_call: TRBJ2-5
d_call: .
v_call: TRBV18

cdr3_aa: CSAWKDWERQFF
cdr3_nt: TGCAGTGCTTGGAAGGACTGGGAAAGACAGTTCTTC
clone_size: .
j_call: TRBJ2-1
d_call: .
v_call: TRBV20-1

cdr3_aa: CSASFGGPNTEAFF
cdr3_nt: TGCAGTGCTAGTTTCGGGGGCCCTAACACTGAAGCTTTCTTT
clone_size: few
j_call: TRBJ1-1
d_call: .
v_call: TRBV20-1

cdr3_aa: CASSADRVVAYTQYF
cdr3_nt: TGTGCCAGCAGTGCCGACAGGGTGGTCGCGTATACGCAGTATTTT
clone_size: .
j_call: TRBJ2-3
d_call: TRBD1
v_call: TRBV2

cdr3_aa: CASSYDRGYSYEQYF
cdr3_nt: TGTGCCAGCAGTTACGACAGGGGTTATTCCTACGAGCAGTACTTC
clone_size: once
j_call: TRBJ2-7
d_call: TRBD1
v_call: TRBV6-5

cdr3_aa: CSTSLAGVPGELFF
cdr3_nt: TGCAGTACGAGCCTAGCGGGGGTCCCCGGGGAGCTGTTTTTT
clone_size: few
j_call: TRBJ2-2
d_call: TRBD2
v_call: TRBV20-1

cdr3_aa: CASASSGTSHNEQFF
cdr3_nt: TGCGCCAGCGCCTCGTCGGGGACTAGCCATAATGAGCAGTTCTTC
clone_size: .
j_call: TRBJ2-1
d_call: TRBD2
v_call: TRBV5-1

cdr3_aa: CASRSGGEQFF
cdr3_nt: TGTGCCAGCAGGTCGGGGGGTGAGCAGTTCTTC
clone_size: few
j_call: TRBJ2-1
d_call: TRBD2
v_call: TRBV6-5

cdr3_aa: CASSQDVAAFHNEQFF
cdr3_nt: TGTGCCAGCAGCCAAGACGTAGCGGCCTTTCACAATGAGCAGTTCTTC
clone_size: .
j_call: TRBJ2-1
d_call: .
v_call: TRBV3-1

cdr3_aa: CASSLKGQTTDTQYF
cdr3_nt: TGTGCCAGCAGTTTAAAGGGCCAAACCACAGATACGCAGTATTTT
clone_size: .
j_call: TRBJ2-3
d_call: .
v_call: TRBV12-3/TRBV12-4

cdr3_aa: CAISGLAGADTQYF
cdr3_nt: TGTGCCATCAGCGGACTAGCGGGAGCAGATACGCAGTATTTT
clone_size: many
j_call: TRBJ2-3
d_call: TRBD2
v_call: TRBV10-3

cdr3_aa: CASSLFWGSQETQYF
cdr3_nt: TGTGCCAGCAGTTTATTCTGGGGCTCCCAAGAGACCCAGTACTTC
clone_size: .
j_call: TRBJ2-5
d_call: .
v_call: TRBV28

cdr3_aa: CASSQGTFPLKNIQYF
cdr3_nt: TGCGCCAGCAGCCAAGGAACCTTCCCGCTTAAAAACATTCAGTACTTC
clone_size: few
j_call: TRBJ2-4
d_call: .
v_call: TRBV4-1

cdr3_aa: CASSFATGETQYF
cdr3_nt: TGTGCCAGCAGTTTTGCGACTGGGGAGACCCAGTACTTC
clone_size: .
j_call: TRBJ2-5
d_call: .
v_call: TRBV12-3/TRBV12-4

cdr3_aa: CASSYSRTGRNEQFF
cdr3_nt: TGTGCCAGCAGTTACTCCCGGACAGGGAGGAATGAGCAGTTCTTC
clone_size: few
j_call: TRBJ2-1
d_call: TRBD1
v_call: TRBV6-5